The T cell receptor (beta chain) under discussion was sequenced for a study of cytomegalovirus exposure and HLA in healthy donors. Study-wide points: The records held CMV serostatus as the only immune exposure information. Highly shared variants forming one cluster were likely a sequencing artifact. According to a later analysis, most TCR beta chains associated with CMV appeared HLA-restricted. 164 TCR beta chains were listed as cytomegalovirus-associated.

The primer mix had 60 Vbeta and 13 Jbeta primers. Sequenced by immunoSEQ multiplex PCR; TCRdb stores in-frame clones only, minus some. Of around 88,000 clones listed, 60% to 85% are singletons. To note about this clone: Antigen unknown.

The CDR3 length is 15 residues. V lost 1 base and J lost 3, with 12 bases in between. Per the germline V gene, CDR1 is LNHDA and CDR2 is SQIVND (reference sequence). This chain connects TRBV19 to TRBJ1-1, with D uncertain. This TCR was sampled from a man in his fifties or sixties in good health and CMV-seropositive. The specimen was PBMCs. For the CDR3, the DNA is TGTGCCAGTAGTATAGGTGGGAGCAGGCACACTGAAGCTTTCTTT. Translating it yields CASSIGGSRHTEAFF.